The next 24 T cell receptor beta chains were all read from a single sample in a study of CD8 T cells in ankylosing spondylitis. MiXCR was run by TCRdb on the 5' RACE reads, yielding one entry per CDR3 protein. The sample yields fewer than 200,000 distinct CDR3 sequences, 15% to 20% seen once. The specimen was blood, either unsorted or a sorted T cell fraction (not recorded which). The source is a male donor aged 5 to 30 with ankylosing spondylitis or in good health (not recorded which).

This clonotype has at least ten counts. J is TRBJ2-3 and V is TRBV2; TRBD2 aligns across 8 bases. Germline V gene data show CDR1 as SNHLY and CDR2 as FYNNEI. J gave up 0 bases and V 7 bases, and 15 bases lay outside the gene matches. CDR3 length: 18 amino acids. The CDR3 region is CASMVISGDASSTDTQYF. Written as DNA, the CDR3 is TGTGCCAGCATGGTCATTAGCGGGGATGCTTCTAGCACAGATACGCAGTATTTT.

This clonotype was seen a few times. The chain recombines TRBV18 with TRBJ2-7; D gene unclear. V was clipped by 2 bases and J by 1 base, with 6 bases between them. CDR1 and CDR2 (germline): KGHSH, LQKENI. CDR3 length equals 13 residues. CDR3 in DNA: TGTGCCAGCTCACCAAAGGGTTCCTACGAGCAGTACTTC. Its translation is CASSPKGSYEQYF.

This clonotype came up many times. The chain recombines TRBV5-6 with TRBJ2-1; 9 nucleotides agree with TRBD1. Germline V gives CDR1 SGHDT, CDR2 YYEEEE. The CDR3 is made up of 14 amino acids. Trimming at V came to 4 bases and at J to 15 bases, leaving 14 bases not matched to a gene. CDR3 amino acids: CASSGDREMSPPFF. CDR3 sequence (DNA): TGTGCCAGCAGCGGGGACAGGGAGATGTCCCCCCCGTTCTTC.

The J gene is TRBJ2-1, the V gene TRBV15; a possible D gene is TRBD1 (6 bases). The CDR3 is 16 amino acids. CDR1 LNHNV and CDR2 YYDKDF come from the germline V gene (reference sequence). Trimming removed 5 bases from V and 3 bases from J, with 17 bases in between. The CDR3 nucleotides are TGTGCCACCAGCTACGATAGGGGGTCGAGCTACAATGAGCAGTTCTTC. Its translation is CATSYDRGSSYNEQFF. Combining the CDR3 with reference TRBV15 and TRBJ2-1 gives the whole variable domain DAMVIQNPRYQVTQFGKPVTLSCSQTLNHNVMYWYQQKSSQAPKLLFHYYDKDFNNEADTPDNFQSRRPNTSFCFLDIRSPGLGDTAMYLCATSYDRGSSYNEQFFGPGTRLTVL.

This clonotype has just a few counts. The V and J genes are TRBV4-1 and TRBJ1-3; no clear D. V lost 0 bases and J 4 bases, leaving 7 bases between the germline ends. Germline loops: CDR1 MGHRA, CDR2 YSYEKL. There are 14 residues in the CDR3. In DNA form, the CDR3 reads TGCGCCAGCAGCCAAGATATCCGGGGAAACACCATATATTTT. It translates to CASSQDIRGNTIYF.

This clonotype was detected many times. J is TRBJ2-1 and V is TRBV14; 7 bases fit TRBD2. The junction had 2 bases not matched to a gene; V was cut back by 0 bases and J by 3 bases. The V gene's germline CDR1 is SGHDN and CDR2 FVKESK. The CDR3 consists of 15 residues. This CDR3 is CASSQDGGNYNEQFF. The CDR3 bases are TGTGCCAGCAGCCAAGACGGGGGGAACTACAATGAGCAGTTCTTC.

This clonotype was recorded at least ten times. One end of the junction fails to match germline, which may point to a read error. The gene calls are TRBV15 and TRBJ2-2; D remains unclear. The CDR3 is 16 residues long. Germline V gene data show CDR1 as LNHNV and CDR2 as YYDKDF (reference sequence). Here the CDR3 DNA reads TGTGCCACCAGCAGCGTAGGGAAAGGGAACGCCGGGGAGCTGTTTTTT. Translating gives CATSSVGKGNAGELFF.

This clonotype was recorded at least ten times. V gene TRBV7-2 combines with J gene TRBJ2-2; 7 positions match TRBD1. Germline loops: CDR1 SGHTA, CDR2 FQGNSA. The CDR3 extends over 15 amino acids. V was pared by 5 bases and J by 2 bases, with 5 bases of the junction left unmatched. The CDR3 nucleotides read TGTGCCAGCAGCCGAGACAGGGTCAACACCGGGGAGCTGTTTTTT. Translated, it gives CASSRDRVNTGELFF.

This clonotype appeared many times. The chain combines TRBV5-1 with TRBJ2-7; D may be TRBD2 (6 bases). Germline values: CDR1 SGHRS, CDR2 YFSETQ. CDR3 length equals 12 residues. The ends were cut back, 2 bases at V and 4 bases at J, with 7 bases in the middle. As DNA, the CDR3 is TGCGCCAGCAGCTTCGGAGGGTACGAGCAGTACTTC. It is translated as CASSFGGYEQYF. The entire variable domain, with the rest obtained from reference TRBV5-1 and TRBJ2-7, is as follows: KAGVTQTPRYLIKTRGQQVTLSCSPISGHRSVSWYQQTPGQGLQFLFEYFSETQRNKGNFPGRFSGRQFSNSRSEMNVSTLELGDSALYLCASSFGGYEQYFGPGTRLTVT.

This clonotype was recorded at least ten times. The chain couples TRBV7-6 to TRBJ2-7; D might be TRBD1 or TRBD2, each matching 6 bases. Trimming shortened V by 5 bases and J by 6 bases, and 20 bases separated the two germline ends. The length of the CDR3 is 15 residues. Germline V CDR1 and CDR2: SGHVS, FNYEAQ. The CDR3 DNA reads as TGTGCCAGCAGCCCACGCGGGGTGGCAGGGGTCGAGCAGTACTTC. Protein product: CASSPRGVAGVEQYF. The full variable domain, completed using reference TRBV7-6 and TRBJ2-7, is GAGVSQSPRYKVTKRGQDVALRCDPISGHVSLYWYRQALGQGPEFLTYFNYEAQQDKSGLPNDRFSAERPEGSISTLTIQRTEQRDSAMYRCASSPRGVAGVEQYFGPGTRLTVT.

This clonotype came up a few times. This chain links TRBV5-1 with TRBJ2-3, with 8 bases aligning to TRBD2. Germline V gene lookup returns CDR1 SGHRS and CDR2 YFSETQ. V dropped 4 bases and J dropped 4; count of bases not matched to a gene: 5. The CDR3 has 14 amino acids. In DNA form, the CDR3 reads TGCGCCAGCAGCGGGGGACTAGTTCCAGATACGCAGTATTTT. Its translation is CASSGGLVPDTQYF.

There are many counts of this clonotype. The gene calls are TRBV30 and TRBJ2-1, with a weak D call TRBD1 (6 bases). The length of the CDR3 is 12 residues. Germline V lookup: CDR1 GTSNPN, CDR2 SVGIG (reference sequence). V was cut by 0 bases and J by 7 bases, with 7 bases left in between. Here the CDR3 reads CAWSVGANEQFF. The CDR3, as DNA: TGTGCCTGGAGTGTGGGGGCTAATGAGCAGTTCTTC.

This clonotype was seen ten or more times. V gene TRBV28 combines with J gene TRBJ2-3, with TRBD1 identical over 8 bases. The germline CDR1 and CDR2 sequences are MDHEN and SYDVKM. Trimming removed 3 bases from V and 2 bases from J; junction bases left unmatched: 7. The CDR3 length is 16 residues. CDR3 amino acids: CASSFLGTGYTDTQYF. The CDR3 DNA sequence: TGTGCCAGCAGTTTTCTTGGGACAGGCTACACAGATACGCAGTATTTT.

This clonotype has more than one count but fewer than ten. The chain joins TRBV25-1 to TRBJ2-1; TRBD1 agrees at 11 bases. Germline V gene sequence: CDR1 MGHDK, CDR2 SYGVNS. The CDR3 sequence is 16 residues long. Unmatched junction bases numbered 1, after V lost 0 bases and J lost 3 bases. CDR3 DNA: TGTGCCAGCAGTGAATATGGGACAGGGGGCTACAATGAGCAGTTCTTC. This encodes CASSEYGTGGYNEQFF.

The rearrangement joins TRBV29-1 to TRBJ2-7, with D possibly being TRBD2 (5 bases). CDR3 length: 12 residues. CDR1 and CDR2 (germline): SQVTM, ANQGSEA. V lost 6 bases, J lost 5 bases, and 14 bases lay in between. The CDR3 DNA is TGCAGCGTGGTGACGGGGTACCACGAGCAGTACTTC. It codes for CSVVTGYHEQYF.

This clonotype was seen a few times. The V gene is TRBV29-1, the J gene TRBJ2-3, with 7 bases lining up with TRBD1. J gave up 4 bases and V 3 bases, and 10 bases lay outside the gene matches. The CDR3 is made up of 15 amino acids. CDR1 is SQVTM, CDR2 ANQGSEA, per germline. The CDR3 sequence: CSVDHRGERADTQYF. CDR3 sequence (DNA): TGCAGCGTTGACCACAGGGGAGAGAGGGCAGATACGCAGTATTTT.

This clonotype has a handful of counts. The CDR3 coding sequence is TGTGCCTGGGCTCCAAATAGCAATCAGCCCCAGCATTTT. Translated: CAWAPNSNQPQHF. The rearrangement links TRBV30 to TRBJ1-5; D unclear. V was cut by 5 bases and J by 0 bases, with 8 bases left in between. This CDR3 region has 13 residues. The germline CDR1 and CDR2 sequences are GTSNPN and SVGIG (reference sequence). Together with reference TRBV30 and TRBJ1-5, the CDR3 gives the full variable domain: SQTIHQWPATLVQPVGSPLSLECTVEGTSNPNLYWYRQAAGRGLQLLFYSVGIGQISSEVPQNLSASRPQDRQFILSSKKLLLSDSGFYLCAWAPNSNQPQHFGDGTRLSIL.

This clonotype was counted at least ten times. The chain employs TRBV7-9 and TRBJ1-2, with no clear D. The germline gives CDR1 SEHNR, CDR2 FQNEAQ (reference sequence). The V end was cut by 11 bases, the J end by 2 bases, with 15 bases between. This CDR3 is built from 13 residues. The CDR3 reads CAGEGVTNYGYTF. Written as DNA, the CDR3 is TGTGCCGGGGAAGGCGTTACAAACTATGGCTACACCTTC.

This clonotype was counted ten times or more. The chain combines TRBV20-1 with TRBJ1-5; D unclear. CDR3 length: 16 residues. With 0 bases removed from V and 1 base from J, the gap between germline ends came to 13 bases. The germline gives CDR1 DFQATT, CDR2 SNEGSKA (reference sequence). CDR3 coding DNA: TGCAGTGCTAGAGATCCCGGCCGGACCAGCAATCAGCCCCAGCATTTT. Translating gives CSARDPGRTSNQPQHF.

The table lists this clonotype with many counts. The rearrangement uses TRBV29-1 and TRBJ2-2; D tentatively fits TRBD1 or TRBD2 (6 bases each). Between the trimmed V and J ends, which lost 3 bases and 3 bases, there was a span of 14 bases. This CDR3 comprises 15 residues. CDR1 is SQVTM, CDR2 ANQGSEA, per germline. CDR3 coding DNA: TGCAGCGTTGATGGGGGGCCAAGGGACACCGGGGAGCTGTTTTTT. Translation gives CSVDGGPRDTGELFF.

This clonotype has a count of ten or more. CDR3 bases: TGCGCCAGCAGCCCACGGGCGGGTACATTCAATGAGCAGTTCTTC. Encoded protein: CASSPRAGTFNEQFF. The rearrangement joins TRBV4-1 to TRBJ2-1; a possible D gene is TRBD2 (5 bases). V was cut by 4 bases and J by 6 bases, with 16 bases left in between. The CDR3 loop spans 15 amino acids. Germline CDR1 MGHRA, CDR2 YSYEKL.

This clonotype was counted ten times or more. J is TRBJ2-2 and V is TRBV7-2, with D possibly being TRBD2 (6 bases). CDR1 is SGHTA, CDR2 FQGNSA, per germline. The V end was cut by 8 bases, the J end by 0 bases, with 10 bases between. CDR3 length: 14 residues. CDR3: CASSGDANTGELFF. CDR3 DNA sequence: TGTGCCAGCTCGGGGGACGCGAACACCGGGGAGCTGTTTTTT.

This clonotype was observed once. CDR3 nucleotide sequence: TGTGCCAGCAGCCTAGGATCCCCCATCTACAATGAGCAGTTCTTC. This translates into CASSLGSPIYNEQFF. The rearrangement uses TRBV6-5 and TRBJ2-1; unclear D gene. The CDR3 is made up of 15 amino acids. The germline V gene has CDR1 MNHEY and CDR2 SVGAGI. V was trimmed by 6 bases and J by 3 bases, leaving 15 bases between them.

The sample holds many counts of this clonotype. This chain connects TRBV29-1 to TRBJ1-2; a possible D gene is TRBD1 (5 bases). The CDR3 has 12 amino acids. V dropped 2 bases and J dropped 8 bases, with 12 bases sitting between them. Per germline, CDR1 SQVTM and CDR2 ANQGSEA. The CDR3 DNA reads TGCAGCGTTGAAAGCAGGGTTGGAGGCTACACCTTC. Its protein product is CSVESRVGGYTF.